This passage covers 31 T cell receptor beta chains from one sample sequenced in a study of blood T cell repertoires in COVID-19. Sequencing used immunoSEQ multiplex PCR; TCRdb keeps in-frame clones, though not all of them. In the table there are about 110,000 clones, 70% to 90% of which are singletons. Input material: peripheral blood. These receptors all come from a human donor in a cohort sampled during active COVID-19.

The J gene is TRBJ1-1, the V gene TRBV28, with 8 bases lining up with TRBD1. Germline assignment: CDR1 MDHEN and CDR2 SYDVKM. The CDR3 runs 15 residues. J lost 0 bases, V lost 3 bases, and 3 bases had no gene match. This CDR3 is CASSFQGAMNTEAFF. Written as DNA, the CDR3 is TGTGCCAGCAGTTTTCAGGGGGCAATGAACACTGAAGCTTTCTTT.

CDR3 residues: CASRDRNRGADTQYF. In DNA form, the CDR3 reads TGTGCCAGTAGGGATCGTAACAGGGGAGCGGATACGCAGTATTTT. The chain joins TRBV19 to TRBJ2-3, with 7 bases matching TRBD1. Germline CDR1 and CDR2: LNHDA and SQIVND (reference sequence). The CDR3 runs to 15 residues. With 6 bases clipped from V and 6 bases from J, the junction kept 12 bases outside the gene matches.

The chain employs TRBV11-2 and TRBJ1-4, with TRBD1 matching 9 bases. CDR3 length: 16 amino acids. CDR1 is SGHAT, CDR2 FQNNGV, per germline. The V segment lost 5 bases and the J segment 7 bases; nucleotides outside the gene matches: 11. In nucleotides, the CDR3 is TGTGCCAGCAGCCCAAAAGGGGGACAGGGCTCTGAAAAACTGTTTTTT. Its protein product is CASSPKGGQGSEKLFF.

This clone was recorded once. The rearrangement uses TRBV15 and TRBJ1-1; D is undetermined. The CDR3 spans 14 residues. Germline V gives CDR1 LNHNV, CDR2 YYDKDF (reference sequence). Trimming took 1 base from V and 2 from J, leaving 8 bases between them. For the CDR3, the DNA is TGTGCCACCAGCAGAGGGGAGTCTAACACTGAAGCTTTCTTT. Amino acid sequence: CATSRGESNTEAFF.

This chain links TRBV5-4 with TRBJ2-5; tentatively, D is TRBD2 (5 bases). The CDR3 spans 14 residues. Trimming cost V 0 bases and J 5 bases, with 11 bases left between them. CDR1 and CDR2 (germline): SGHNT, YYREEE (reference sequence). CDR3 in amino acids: CASSLEQRGETQYF. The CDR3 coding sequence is TGTGCCAGCAGCTTGGAACAGCGCGGGGAGACCCAGTACTTC.

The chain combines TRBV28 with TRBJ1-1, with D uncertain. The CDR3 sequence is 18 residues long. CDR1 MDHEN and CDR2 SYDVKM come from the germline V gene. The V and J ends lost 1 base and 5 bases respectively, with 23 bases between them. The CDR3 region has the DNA TGTGCCAGCAGTTTATTTGGGAGGTCGACCTTGGGAGGGACTGAAGCTTTCTTT. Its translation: CASSLFGRSTLGGTEAFF.

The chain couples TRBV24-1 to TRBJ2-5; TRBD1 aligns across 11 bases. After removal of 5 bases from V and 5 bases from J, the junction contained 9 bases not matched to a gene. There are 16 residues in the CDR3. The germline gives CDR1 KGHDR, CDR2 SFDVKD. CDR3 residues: CATSGTGQGGRETQYF. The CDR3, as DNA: TGTGCCACCAGTGGCACGGGACAGGGGGGCAGGGAGACCCAGTACTTC.

The CDR3 sequence is CASSLSGGEQYF. In DNA form, the CDR3 reads TGTGCCAGCAGTTTATCCGGGGGGGAGCAGTACTTC. V usage is TRBV27 and J usage is TRBJ2-7; TRBD2 matches 7 bases. The J segment lost 7 bases and the V segment lost 0 bases, leaving 0 bases of the junction unmatched. The length of the CDR3 is 12 residues. The germline V gene has CDR1 MNHEY and CDR2 SMNVEV (reference sequence).

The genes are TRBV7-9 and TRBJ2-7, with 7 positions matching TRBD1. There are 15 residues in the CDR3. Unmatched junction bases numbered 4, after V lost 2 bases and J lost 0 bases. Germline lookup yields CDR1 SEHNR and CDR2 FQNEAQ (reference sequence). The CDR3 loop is CASSLWDSSSYEQYF. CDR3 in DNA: TGTGCCAGCAGCTTATGGGACAGTAGCTCCTACGAGCAGTACTTC.

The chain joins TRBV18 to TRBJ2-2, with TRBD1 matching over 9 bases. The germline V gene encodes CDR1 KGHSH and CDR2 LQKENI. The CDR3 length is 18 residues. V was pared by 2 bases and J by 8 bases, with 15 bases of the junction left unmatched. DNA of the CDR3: TGTGCCAGCTCACCAACCCTACGACAGGGGGTGACCCCAGGGGAGCTGTTTTTT. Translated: CASSPTLRQGVTPGELFF.

The CDR3 here is CASSPKSGGYTF. DNA for the CDR3: TGTGCCAGCTCACCCAAGTCAGGGGGCTACACCTTC. This chain links TRBV7-8 with TRBJ1-2; D is perhaps TRBD1 (5 bases). Between the trimmed V and J ends, which lost 8 bases and 8 bases, there was a span of 15 bases. CDR1 SGHVS and CDR2 FQNEAQ come from the germline V gene. This CDR3 is 12 amino acids long.

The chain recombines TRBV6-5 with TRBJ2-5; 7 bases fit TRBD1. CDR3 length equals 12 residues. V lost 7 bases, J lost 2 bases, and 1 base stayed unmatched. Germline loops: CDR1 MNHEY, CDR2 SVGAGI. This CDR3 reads CASTGGQETQYF. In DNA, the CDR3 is TGTGCCAGCACAGGGGGTCAAGAGACCCAGTACTTC.

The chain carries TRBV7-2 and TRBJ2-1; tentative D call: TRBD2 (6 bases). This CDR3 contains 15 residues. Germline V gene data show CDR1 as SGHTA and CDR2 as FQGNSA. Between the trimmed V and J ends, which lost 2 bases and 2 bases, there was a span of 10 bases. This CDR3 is CASSLSRGAYNEQFF. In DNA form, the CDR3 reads TGTGCCAGCAGCTTATCTCGCGGGGCCTACAATGAGCAGTTCTTC.

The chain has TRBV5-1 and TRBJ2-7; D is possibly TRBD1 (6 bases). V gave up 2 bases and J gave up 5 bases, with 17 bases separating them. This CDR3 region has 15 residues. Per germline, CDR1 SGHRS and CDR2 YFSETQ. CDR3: CASSFGTYSRDEQYF. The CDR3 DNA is TGCGCCAGCAGCTTCGGGACATACTCTCGAGACGAGCAGTACTTC.

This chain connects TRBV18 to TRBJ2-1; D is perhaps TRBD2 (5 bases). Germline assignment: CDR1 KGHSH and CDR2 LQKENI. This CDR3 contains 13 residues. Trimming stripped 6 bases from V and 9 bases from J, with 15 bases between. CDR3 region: CASSPGTEAEQFF. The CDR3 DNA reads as TGTGCCAGCTCCCCAGGAACGGAGGCTGAGCAGTTCTTC. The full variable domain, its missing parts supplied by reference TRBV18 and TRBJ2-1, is NAGVMQNPRHLVRRRGQEARLRCSPMKGHSHVYWYRQLPEEGLKFMVYLQKENIIDESGMPKERFSAEFPKEGPSILRIQQVVRGDSAAYFCASSPGTEAEQFFGPGTRLTVL.

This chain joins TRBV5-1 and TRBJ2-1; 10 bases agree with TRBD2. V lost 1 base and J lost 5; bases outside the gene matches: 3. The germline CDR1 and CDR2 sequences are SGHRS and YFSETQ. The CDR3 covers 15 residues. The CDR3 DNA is TGCGCCAGCAGCTTGACTAGCGGGGTTAACAATGAGCAGTTCTTC. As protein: CASSLTSGVNNEQFF.

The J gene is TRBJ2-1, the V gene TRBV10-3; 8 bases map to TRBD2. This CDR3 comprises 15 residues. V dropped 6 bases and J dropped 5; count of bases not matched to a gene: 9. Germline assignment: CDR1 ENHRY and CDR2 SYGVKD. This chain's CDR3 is CAIRGPGGIDNEQFF. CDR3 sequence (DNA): TGTGCCATCAGAGGCCCGGGGGGGATTGACAATGAGCAGTTCTTC.

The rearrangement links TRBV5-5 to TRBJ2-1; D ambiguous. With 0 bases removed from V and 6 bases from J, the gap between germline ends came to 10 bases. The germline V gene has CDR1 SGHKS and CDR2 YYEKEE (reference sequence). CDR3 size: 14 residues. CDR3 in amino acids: CASSLGLFSNEQFF. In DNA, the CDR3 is TGTGCCAGCAGCTTGGGACTCTTCTCCAATGAGCAGTTCTTC.

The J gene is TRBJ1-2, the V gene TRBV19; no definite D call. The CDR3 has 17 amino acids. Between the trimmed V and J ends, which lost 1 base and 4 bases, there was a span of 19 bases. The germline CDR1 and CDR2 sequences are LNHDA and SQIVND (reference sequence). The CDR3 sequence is CASSIVLFQRNFYGYTF. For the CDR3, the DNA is TGTGCCAGTAGTATAGTCCTCTTCCAGCGTAATTTCTATGGCTACACCTTC.

CDR3 amino acids: CASRPRGQGYNEQFF. The CDR3 nucleotides are TGTGCAAGTCGCCCTAGGGGACAGGGGTACAATGAGCAGTTCTTC. The rearrangement uses TRBV12-2 and TRBJ2-1; the D segment call TRBD1 is taken from the table without a DNA check. TRBV12-2 is classified as a pseudogene. This CDR3 contains 15 residues.

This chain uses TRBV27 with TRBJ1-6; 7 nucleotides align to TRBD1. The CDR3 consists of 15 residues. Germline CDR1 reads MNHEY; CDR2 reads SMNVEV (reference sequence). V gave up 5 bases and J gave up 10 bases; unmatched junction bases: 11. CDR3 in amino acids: CASSIRQGVRSPLHF. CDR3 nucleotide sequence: TGTGCCAGCAGTATACGACAGGGAGTAAGGTCACCCCTCCACTTT.

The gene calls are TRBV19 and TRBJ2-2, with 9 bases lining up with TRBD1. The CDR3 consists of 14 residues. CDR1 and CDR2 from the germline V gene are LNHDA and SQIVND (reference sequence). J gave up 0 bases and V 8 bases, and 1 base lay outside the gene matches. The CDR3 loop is CASRQGANTGELFF. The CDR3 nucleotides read TGTGCCAGTCGACAGGGGGCGAACACCGGGGAGCTGTTTTTT.

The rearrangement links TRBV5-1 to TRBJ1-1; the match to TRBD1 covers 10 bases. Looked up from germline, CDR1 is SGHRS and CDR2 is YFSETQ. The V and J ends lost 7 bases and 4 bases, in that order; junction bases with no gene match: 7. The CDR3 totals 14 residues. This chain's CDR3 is CASGLRTGGTEAFF. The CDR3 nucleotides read TGCGCCAGCGGGTTGCGGACAGGGGGCACTGAAGCTTTCTTT.

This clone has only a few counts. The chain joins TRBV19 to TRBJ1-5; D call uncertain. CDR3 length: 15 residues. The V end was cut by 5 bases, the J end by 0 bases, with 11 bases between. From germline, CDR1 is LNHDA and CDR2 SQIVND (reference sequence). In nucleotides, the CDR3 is TGTGCCAGTAGTGGTGACAAGAATAGCAATCAGCCCCAGCATTTT. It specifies CASSGDKNSNQPQHF.

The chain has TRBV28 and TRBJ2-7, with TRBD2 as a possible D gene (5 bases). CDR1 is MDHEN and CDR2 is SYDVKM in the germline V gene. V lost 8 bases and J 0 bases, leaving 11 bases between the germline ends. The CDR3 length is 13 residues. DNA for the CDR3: TGTGCCAGCGAACCTAGCAGCTCCTACGAGCAGTACTTC. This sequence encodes CASEPSSSYEQYF.

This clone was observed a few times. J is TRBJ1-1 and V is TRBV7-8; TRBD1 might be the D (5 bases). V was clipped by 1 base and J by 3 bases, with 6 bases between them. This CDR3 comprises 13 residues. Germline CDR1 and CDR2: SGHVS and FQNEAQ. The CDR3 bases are TGTGCCAGCAGCTTAGGGGGCGACACTGAAGCTTTCTTT. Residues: CASSLGGDTEAFF. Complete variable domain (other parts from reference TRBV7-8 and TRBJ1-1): GAGVSQSPRYKVAKRGQDVALRCDPISGHVSLFWYQQALGQGPEFLTYFQNEAQLDKSGLPSDRFFAERPEGSVSTLKIQRTQQEDSAVYLCASSLGGDTEAFFGQGTRLTVV.

This CDR3 is CASSVEDRAHSGANVLTF. In DNA form, the CDR3 reads TGTGCCAGCAGCGTAGAGGACAGGGCCCACTCTGGGGCCAACGTCCTGACTTTC. This chain uses TRBV9 with TRBJ2-6, with TRBD1 identical over 8 bases. This CDR3 has 18 residues. Trimming cost V 0 bases and J 0 bases; bases outside gene matches: 5. CDR1 is SGDLS and CDR2 is YYNGEE in the germline V gene. Variable domain in full (rest from reference TRBV9 and TRBJ2-6): DSGVTQTPKHLITATGQRVTLRCSPRSGDLSVYWYQQSLDQGLQFLIQYYNGEERAKGNILERFSAQQFPDLHSELNLSSLELGDSALYFCASSVEDRAHSGANVLTFGAGSRLTVL.

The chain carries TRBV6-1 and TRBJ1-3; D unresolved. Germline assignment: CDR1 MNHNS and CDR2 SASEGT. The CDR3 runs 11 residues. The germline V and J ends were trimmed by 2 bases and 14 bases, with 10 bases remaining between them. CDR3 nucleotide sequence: TGTGCCAGCAGTGAACCGCGGGTCGTATATTTT. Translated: CASSEPRVVYF.

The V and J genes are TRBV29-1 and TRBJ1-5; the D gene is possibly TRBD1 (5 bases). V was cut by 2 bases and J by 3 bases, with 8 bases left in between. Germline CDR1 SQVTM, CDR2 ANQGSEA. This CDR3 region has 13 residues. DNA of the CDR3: TGCAGCGTTGAACCAGGGAACAATCAGCCCCAGCATTTT. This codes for CSVEPGNNQPQHF. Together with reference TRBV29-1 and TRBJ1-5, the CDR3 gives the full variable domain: SAVISQKPSRDICQRGTSLTIQCQVDSQVTMMFWYRQQPGQSLTLIATANQGSEATYESGFVIDKFPISRPNLTFSTLTVSNMSPEDSSIYLCSVEPGNNQPQHFGDGTRLSIL.

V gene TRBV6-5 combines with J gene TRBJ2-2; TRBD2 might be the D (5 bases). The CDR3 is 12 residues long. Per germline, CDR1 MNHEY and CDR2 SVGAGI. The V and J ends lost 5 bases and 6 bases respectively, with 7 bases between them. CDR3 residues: CASSRRPGELFF. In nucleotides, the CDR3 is TGTGCCAGCAGTCGGAGGCCCGGGGAGCTGTTTTTT.

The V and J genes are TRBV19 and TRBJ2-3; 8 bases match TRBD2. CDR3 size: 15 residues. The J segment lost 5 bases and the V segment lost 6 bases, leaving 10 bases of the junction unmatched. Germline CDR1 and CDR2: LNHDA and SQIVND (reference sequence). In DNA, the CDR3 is TGTGCCAGTAGAACGAAGCGGGAGTCTATAGATACGCAGTATTTT. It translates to CASRTKRESIDTQYF.